This record covers a single TCR beta chain. Its target is not known. The study extracted blood RNA from unsorted whole blood and also extracted germline DNA. Priming with a constant-region primer yielded TCR beta cDNA from approximately 500 ng total RNA. Slightly modified ARM-PCR with three nested multiplex PCR rounds yielded TCR beta libraries. Two initial PCR rounds of roughly 10 cycles each paired TRBV1-TRBV30 forward primers with a C-beta reverse primer. TCRdb reanalysed the multiplex PCR reads using MiXCR and keeps one entry per CDR3 protein. Among some 320,000 distinct CDR3 sequences listed, 60% to 80% were seen once. The CDR3 covers 14 residues. Per germline, CDR1 SGHDN and CDR2 FVKESK. V shed 3 bases and J 6 bases; nucleotides not matched to a gene: 5. This sample stems from a study of tumor-infiltrating lymphocytes in primary liver carcinoma. Overall study: Patients underwent resection of primary liver carcinoma. The patients, men and women alike, were aged 30 to 69 years. Study-wide findings and caveats: A significantly higher top-250-clone fraction was recorded for tumors than for blood (p = 0.039).

The TCR sequence derives from a man aged 40-49 years with primary liver carcinoma and hepatitis B virus infection. This rearrangement joins TRBV14 to TRBJ1-2; 9 bases line up with TRBD1. Sequencing was done on a sample of peripheral blood. The DNA of the CDR3 is TGTGCCAGCAGCCATTTACAGGGGGCGGATGGCTACACCTTC. As protein: CASSHLQGADGYTF. Looking up the rest from reference TRBV14 and TRBJ1-2 gives the full variable domain: EAGVTQFPSHSVIEKGQTVTLRCDPISGHDNLYWYRRVMGKEIKFLLHFVKESKQDESGMPNNRFLAERTGGTYSTLKVQPAELEDSGVYFCASSHLQGADGYTFGSGTRLTVV.